This T cell receptor (beta chain) comes out of a study of cytomegalovirus exposure and HLA in healthy donors (dated by TCRdb to about 2017). For the study in its entirety: In an earlier analysis of around 540 of the donors, 276 Gb of sequence data and 117 million unique TCR beta sequences from 180 million or so T cells were reported. Genome-wide SNP genotypes for about 65% of the roughly 670 donors were used in a later genetic analysis, which treated that subset as a discovery cohort. An earlier analysis of approximately 630 of the donors applied high-throughput TCR beta sequencing to assess whether each TCR beta V gene segment acted as functional or pseudogenic. The study aimed to test whether signatures of past pathogen exposure could be identified by cataloging public T cell receptors. In the later analysis, no new phenotypic data were used to find candidate immune exposures; instead, reliance was placed on TCR beta sequences and their occurrence across donors. Donor age, sex, ethnicity and CMV serostatus were compiled together with the repertoire data. The genetic ancestry cluster associated with self-reported Caucasian donors included 81% of the roughly 380 genotyped donors. Every repertoire in the discovery cohort had been generated on one and the same sequencing platform. Both class I and class II loci were covered by HLA typing, at four-digit resolution. Approximately 300 gigabases of sequencing data and around 80 million unique TCR sequences made up an early release that covered approximately 650 HLA-typed donors. Besides the first cohort of 666 subjects, a separate validation cohort made up of over 100 different subjects was used. High-throughput TCR immunosequencing, statistical association of individual TCRs with disease status, and machine learning were combined to predict cytomegalovirus infection status. Several DR-DQ haplotypes were handled as single units for association and clustering because linkage in the cohort was strong. The study used immunosequencing to profile the T cell repertoires of approximately 640 subjects and linked those repertoires to cytomegalovirus serostatus. In a later analysis, previously published TCR beta repertoires from hundreds of donors were re-analyzed and high-resolution HLA genotyping was added so that TCR occurrence patterns could be studied. The number of donors typed differed by locus, with about 629-630 for A, B, C, DRB1 and DQB1, roughly 550 for DQA1, 600 to 610 for DPA1, and approximately 470 for DPB1. On average, around 230,000 unique TCR beta nucleotide sequences were sequenced per donor among about 400 genotyped donors of the cohort, with about 17% of those sequences being non-productive. What the research found in general, with its limitations: Broadly in line with IMGT annotations, most TCR beta V segments showed up in productive rearrangements about 90% or about 30% of the time in an earlier analysis of several hundred of the donors. In the study, around 150 TCR beta chains were listed as associated with cytomegalovirus. Only TCR beta chains were sequenced in this cohort, and the absence of alpha or paired-chain data limited detectable features. A further reported finding was that TCR beta sequences accurately predicted the HLA-A and HLA-B alleles for most subjects in the first cohort. Correlated functional status among segregating V segments might reflect linkage disequilibrium, but an unknown experimental factor could not be ruled out. When HLA alleles, especially DR and DQ, strongly co-occurred, attributing TCR associations to individual alleles was difficult. A later analysis found that TCR association rates varied across HLA loci, with DRB1 alleles showing the most associated TCRs and HLA-C alleles the fewest. In a later analysis, HLA-associated TCR beta chains showed more clonal expansion and lower generation probabilities than non-associated chains that were equally common. Because some donors lacked HLA typing at each locus, the association tests relied only on the typed subset. Specific HLA alleles were associated with 16,951 TCR beta sequences at a false discovery rate of 0.05 in a later analysis. A few of the identified cytomegalovirus-associated TCR beta chains were confirmed in vitro to be specific for cytomegalovirus antigens. For the cohort, immune exposure information was limited to CMV serostatus. A later analysis reported that several top co-occurrence clusters appeared linked to parvovirus B19, influenza, CMV and Epstein-Barr virus. Compared with the roughly 700-donor mean, donors in an Asian-associated ancestry cluster had fewer N-insertions in productive TCRs, according to a later genetic analysis. About 17 rarely observed V segments, including chromosome 9 orphons, were excluded from the earlier analysis of a few hundred of the donors because counts were too low. In a later genetic analysis, a missense DCLRE1C variant was associated with V-gene and J-gene trimming of TCR beta chains, and the association was replicated in an independent cohort. Most TCR sequences were observed very rarely across donors, whereas some public TCRs were present in many individuals. Cytomegalovirus status was reported to be diagnosed by the classifier with high specificity and sensitivity in both the original and validation cohorts. A cluster of highly shared sequence variants was judged likely to represent a technical artifact of the sequencing pipeline. Some IMGT-functional V segments, including TRBV6-2 and TRBV6-3, could not be distinguished by the 87-base-pair reads and were therefore excluded. According to a later analysis, most CMV-associated TCR beta chains appeared to be HLA-restricted, and the HLA associations seemed to be driven largely by CMV exposure. According to the authors, the approach could potentially be generalized to other disease states and immunological phenotypes. Sequencing depth was assumed to be roughly uniform across donors in the presence/absence analyses, though that assumption may not hold.

The germline V gene encodes CDR1 SGHRS and CDR2 YFSETQ. Inclusive of the bounding cysteine and phenylalanine, the CDR3 is 14 residues long. Only the CDR3 DNA is retained, 42 bases long and in frame from the first base. At the junction V is shortened by 0 bases and J by 11 bases, with 17 bases in between. Libraries came from the immunoSEQ multiplex PCR assay. The multiplex PCR relied on a mix of 60 forward primers for TCR Vbeta segments and 13 reverse primers for TCR Jbeta segments. A multiplex PCR assay on genomic DNA amplified the CDR3 region of rearranged TCR beta genes. The Illumina HiSeq System was used to sequence the amplified TCR beta libraries as 87-base-pair reads. Turning to the authors' computational methods: A later analysis counted approximately 74 million unique TCR beta chains across the 666 repertoires, and 10 million to 12 million of these chains were shared by at least two donors. To remove PCR and sequencing errors, raw reads were error-corrected and collapsed into unique sequences using a nearest-neighbor algorithm that merged closely related sequences. V, D and J gene segments were assigned by aligning CDR3 sequences to IMGT reference sequences. For a sequence to be retained, a match of at least six nucleotides was required to both a V gene segment and a J gene segment. A rearrangement was called productive if the CDR3 had no stop codons and remained in frame with V and J, and every other rearrangement was called non-productive. Following IMGT convention, CDR3 was defined as the stretch from the second conserved V-encoded cysteine to the conserved J-encoded phenylalanine. The earlier analysis of approximately 500 of the donors excluded sequences that lacked an unambiguous match to a single V gene segment. In an earlier analysis of 500 to 750 of the donors, V segments were called functional above 56.7% productive rearrangements and were called segregating when the between-donor standard deviation exceeded 5%. A statistical classification framework was built to diagnose cytomegalovirus status from the catalog of TCR beta chain sequences. A later analysis assigned V and J genes by comparing TCR nucleotide sequences with IMGT/GENE-DB human TR gene sequences. Using the TCRdist pipeline, a later analysis assigned CDR3 sequences along with most-parsimonious VDJ recombination scenarios. In a later analysis, each TCR beta chain was defined by its CDR3 amino acid sequence together with its V-gene family, and reads lacking a unique V-gene family were excluded. A later analysis removed 550 to 700 highly shared, low-generation-probability nucleotide sequences to deal with suspected cross-contamination and a sequencing artifact. For each public chain, a later analysis derived a clonal expansion index from normalized ranks of inferred template counts within each repertoire. In a later analysis, generation probabilities were computed with a VDJ recombination model fitted to out-of-frame rearrangements, and the resulting probabilities were checked against IGoR. In a later analysis, TCR-TCR, TCR-HLA and TCR-CMV co-occurrence was scored with hypergeometric tests, and a repertoire-size bias correction was applied to TCR pairs. To estimate false discovery rates, a later analysis permuted the HLA or CMV assignments 20 times. A later analysis grouped co-occurring TCRs with DBSCAN, adding TCRdist sequence similarity when clustering within HLA-allele-positive subsets. Repertoires with fewer than 30,000 or more than 120,000 public chains, plus five repertoires with anomalous nucleotide sharing, were excluded from co-occurrence clustering. The table comes from immuneACCESS by way of TCRdb, which keeps in-frame sequences with V and J called. Part of the clones is missing from these tables; in studies checked, under half for an unresolved V gene and the rest for unknown reasons. D and trimming were read from the DNA, whereas the V and J calls and clone size are those reported in that table. The table for this sample lists roughly 200,000 clones; roughly 85% of them were counted only once. The ten largest clones add up to 1.7% of the sample.

In total, roughly 670 healthy bone marrow donors made up the cohort. At the time of sampling, all cohort members were nominally healthy, though unrecorded immune exposures were likely present. The donor tested CMV seronegative and was one of the 352 seronegative cohort members. Each donor provided a peripheral blood sample, and peripheral blood mononuclear cells were used for TCR beta sequencing. The Qiagen DNeasy Blood Extraction Kit was used to extract genomic DNA from the blood cell samples. To note about this clone: The target of this receptor is not known. No clone much larger than this one lies a single base away; base qualities are absent.

Material for sequencing was PBMCs. This sequence uses TRBV5-1 and TRBJ2-5, with TRBD1 perhaps the D gene, on 5 matching bases. The source is a woman younger than 35 in good health and CMV-seronegative. The CDR3 reads as follows: CASSLGSDPKGQYF. The sequenced DNA is TGCGCCAGCAGCTTGGGGTCGGACCCGAAGGGGCAGTACTTC.